The clone carrying this TCR beta chain was seen ten or more times. Antigen specificity is unknown. This record comes from a study of T cell repertoires in cytomegalovirus infection. About the research overall: Carrying CMV and the relevant HLA type showed in public TCR beta signatures.

Using its own MiXCR run on the reads, TCRdb lists one record per CDR3 protein. The sample consists of a few hundred thousand distinct CDR3 sequences, around a tenth of them appearing once. Findings and limits, study-wide: HLA-C-restricted CMV-specific TCR beta clonotypes prevailed in the ex vivo response. Summed public TCR beta family frequency identified CMV carriers bearing the relevant HLA.

Sequences were obtained from PBMCs. This TCR was recovered from a human donor in good health (CMV status not recorded). Some clones in this sample may be carry-over from other donors' samples.

Here the CDR3 reads CASRRTQGDREREHGYTF. CDR3 coding DNA: TGTGCCAGCAGGCGGACGCAGGGAGACAGGGAGAGGGAACATGGCTACACCTTC. The rearrangement joins TRBV12-3 or TRBV12-4 to TRBJ1-2, with 7 positions matching TRBD1. With 6 bases clipped from V and 6 bases from J, the junction kept 22 bases outside the gene matches. The CDR3 sequence is 18 residues long.